This T cell receptor beta chain was captured by sequencing in a study of blood T cells in healthy people across ages. This clonotype was detected ten times or more. The use of a sample-barcoded 5' primer and a J-beta primer mix characterized a second PCR of roughly 7 to 12 cycles. One entry per CDR3 protein results from TCRdb running MiXCR on the 5' RACE reads. The data contain hundreds of thousands of distinct CDR3 sequences, about 28% of them singletons. This TCR was sampled from a woman of 80 years or more in good health. Specimen: blood.

CDR3 amino acids: CASSQGVGAGVTDTQYF. The CDR3 nucleotides are TGTGCCAGCAGCCAAGGGGTGGGAGCGGGGGTCACAGATACGCAGTATTTT. This chain links TRBV4-2 with TRBJ2-3, with 8 bases that match TRBD2. Per germline, CDR1 LGHNA and CDR2 YNFKEQ. The V and J ends lost 1 base and 2 bases, in that order; junction bases with no gene match: 8. The CDR3 extends over 17 amino acids.